This T cell receptor beta chain was documented in a study of T cell repertoires in cytomegalovirus infection. Looking at the study overall: A matching HLA type, together with CMV infection, was signaled by public TCR beta signatures. Broader study findings: Clonotypes of TCR beta that were HLA-C-restricted and CMV-specific dominated the ex vivo response. Frequencies of public TCR beta families were cumulated, and this identified carriers of CMV plus the relevant HLA.

This clonotype was recorded a few times. Its antigen is unknown. V gave up 8 bases and J gave up 2 bases, with 9 bases separating them. Germline values: CDR1 SGHTA, CDR2 FQGNSA. The CDR3 covers 12 residues. TCRdb re-analysed the reads in MiXCR, keeping a single row per CDR3 protein. The table lists about 330,000 distinct CDR3 sequences, 9.5% of them singletons. Sequencing was done on a sample of PBMCs. The receptor was isolated from a human donor in good health (CMV status not recorded). Some clones in this sample may be carry-over from other donors' samples. The J gene is TRBJ1-2, the V gene TRBV7-2; a possible D gene is TRBD1 (5 bases). CDR3 bases: TGTGCCAGCGCTACAGGAAACTATGGCTACACCTTC. Residues: CASATGNYGYTF. Complete variable domain (other parts from reference TRBV7-2 and TRBJ1-2): GAGVSQSPSNKVTEKGKDVELRCDPISGHTALYWYRQSLGQGLEFLIYFQGNSAPDKSGLPSDRFSAERTGGSVSTLTIQRTQQEDSAVYLCASATGNYGYTFGSGTRLTVV.